These 25 T cell receptor beta chains came from one sample sequenced in a study of breast tumors, draining lymph nodes, adjacent tissues. Samples came from axillary lymph nodes draining the breast cancer. TCRdb reanalysed the multiplex PCR reads using MiXCR and keeps one entry per CDR3 protein. The sample holds some 83,000 distinct CDR3 sequences, 15% to 20% seen once. Sequences were obtained from axillary lymph node tissue. These receptors originate from a female donor with breast cancer. Some clones in this sample may be carry-over from other donors' samples.

Note on this clonotype: It may be a read error: a sequence one base away is much more abundant. The CDR3 loop reads CASSVGRERRTTGELFF. CDR3 in DNA: TGTGCCAGCAGCGTAGGCAGGGAACGACGAACGACCGGGGAGCTGTTTTTT. V is TRBV9 and J is TRBJ2-2; possible D gene TRBD1, 5 bases. Germline assignment: CDR1 SGDLS and CDR2 YYNGEE. The CDR3 is made up of 17 amino acids. Trimming took 0 bases from V and 5 from J, leaving 17 bases between them.

This clonotype has only a few counts. This chain's CDR3 is CASSFSPSLRDTQYF. The CDR3 nucleotides are TGTGCCAGCAGTTTTTCCCCTTCTCTCAGGGATACGCAGTATTTT. The V and J genes are TRBV27 and TRBJ2-3; D remains unclear. V dropped 3 bases and J dropped 6 bases, with 16 bases sitting between them. Germline V gene data show CDR1 as MNHEY and CDR2 as SMNVEV (reference sequence). The CDR3 sequence is 15 residues long.

In its sample, this clonotype was seen many times. The rearrangement uses TRBV20-1 and TRBJ2-2, with 12 positions matching TRBD2. The germline V gene encodes CDR1 DFQATT and CDR2 SNEGSKA (reference sequence). J was trimmed by 7 bases and V by 3 bases; bases with no gene match: 6. The CDR3 is 15 amino acids. The CDR3 region is CSASLAGGGSGELFF. DNA for the CDR3: TGCAGTGCTAGTCTAGCGGGAGGGGGGAGCGGGGAGCTGTTTTTT.

This clonotype showed up many times. The CDR3 reads CASSNPLGKETQYF. The DNA of the CDR3 is TGTGCCAGCAGCAACCCATTGGGCAAAGAGACCCAGTACTTC. The chain combines TRBV12-3 or TRBV12-4 with TRBJ2-5; D ambiguous. This CDR3 region has 14 residues. V lost 6 bases and J lost 3, with 14 bases in between.

This clonotype was counted many times. The chain links TRBV7-9 to TRBJ2-3; 7 positions match TRBD1. CDR1 is SEHNR, CDR2 FQNEAQ, per germline (reference sequence). The CDR3 totals 15 residues. The J segment lost 0 bases and the V segment lost 3 bases, leaving 3 bases of the junction unmatched. CDR3 in DNA: TGTGCCAGCAGCTTTGGACAGGTCAGCACAGATACGCAGTATTTT. This gives the protein CASSFGQVSTDTQYF.

This clonotype was counted at least ten times. V and J are TRBV3-2 and TRBJ2-1; TRBD2, the table's D call, lacks a check against the DNA. TRBV3-2 is termed a pseudogene. The CDR3 has 15 residues. CDR3: CASSLADPSYNEQFF. CDR3 DNA sequence: TGTGCCAGCAGCTTAGCGGATCCCTCCTACAATGAGCAGTTCTTC.

This clonotype showed up many times. V usage is TRBV2 and J usage is TRBJ1-6, with 9 positions matching TRBD1. CDR3 length: 14 residues. Germline CDR1 reads SNHLY; CDR2 reads FYNNEI. Trimming removed 7 bases from V and 10 bases from J; junction bases left unmatched: 8. As DNA, the CDR3 is TGTGCCAGCAACAGACAGGGGGGTTGGTCACCCCTCCACTTT. It yields the protein CASNRQGGWSPLHF.

Ten or more counts support this clonotype. The J gene is TRBJ1-6, the V gene TRBV15; D gene uncertain. CDR3 size: 13 residues. Per germline, CDR1 LNHNV and CDR2 YYDKDF (reference sequence). V was cut by 0 bases and J by 7 bases, with 4 bases left in between. This CDR3 reads CATSRDENSPLHF. The CDR3 DNA reads TGTGCCACCAGCAGAGATGAAAATTCACCCCTCCACTTT.

Remarks on this clonotype: This may come from a read error, since a much larger clone is one base off. The chain recombines TRBV7-8 with TRBJ2-5, with 7 bases that match TRBD1. Germline CDR1 is SGHVS and CDR2 is FQNEAQ. This CDR3 comprises 17 residues. V lost 2 bases, J lost 4 bases, and 13 bases stayed unmatched. CDR3 amino acids: CASSLKPRTGRRETQYF. The CDR3 nucleotides are TGTGCCAGCAGCTTAAAACCCCGGACAGGCCGGAGAGAGACCCAGTACTTC. Variable domain in full (rest from reference TRBV7-8 and TRBJ2-5): GAGVSQSPRYKVAKRGQDVALRCDPISGHVSLFWYQQALGQGPEFLTYFQNEAQLDKSGLPSDRFFAERPEGSVSTLKIQRTQQEDSAVYLCASSLKPRTGRRETQYFGPGTRLLVL.

This clonotype was seen a few times. The genes are TRBV11-3 and TRBJ2-5; maybe TRBD2 (6 bases). The CDR3 runs 13 residues. Per germline, CDR1 SGHNT and CDR2 YENEEA. V was pared by 2 bases and J by 9 bases, with 13 bases between. DNA of the CDR3: TGTGCCAGCAGCTTAATCGCCGGGGAGGCCCAGTACTTC. Translated, it gives CASSLIAGEAQYF.

This clonotype was detected many times. A read error may produce the germline difference seen at one junction end. The chain links TRBV4-1 to TRBJ2-1; the D is unclear. CDR3 size: 12 residues. CDR1 and CDR2 (germline): MGHRA, YSYEKL. CDR3: CASSHPYTEQFF. CDR3 DNA: TGCGCCAGCAGCCACCCCTACACTGAGCAGTTCTTC.

Concerning this clonotype itself: A much larger clone differs from this one at a single base, so this may be a read error. This chain joins TRBV6-2 or TRBV6-3 and TRBJ2-3, with unresolved D. The germline V gene has CDR1 MNHEY and CDR2 SVGEGT. CDR3 length: 11 amino acids. V was shortened by 0 bases and J by 7 bases, with 2 bases between the two germline ends. For the CDR3, the DNA is TGTGCCAGCAGTTACTCCCATACGCAGTATTTT. Protein sequence: CASSYSHTQYF.

In regard to this clonotype: A much larger clone sits a single nucleotide away, making a read error possible. The rearrangement joins TRBV7-2 to TRBJ1-2; unclear D gene. Germline CDR1 reads SGHTA; CDR2 reads FQGNSA. The CDR3 has 14 amino acids. In DNA, the CDR3 is TGTGCCGGCAGCTCCGATGGTGCTAACTATGGCTACACCTTC. Protein sequence: CAGSSDGANYGYTF.

Here the CDR3 DNA reads TGCAGTGCCACCGCGACAGTGAACACTGAAGCTTTCTTT. Protein: CSATATVNTEAFF. The chain carries TRBV20-1 and TRBJ1-1, with D possibly TRBD1 on 5 matching bases. Per germline, CDR1 DFQATT and CDR2 SNEGSKA (reference sequence). There are 13 residues in the CDR3. V was trimmed by 6 bases and J by 0 bases, leaving 11 bases between them.

This clonotype came up many times. The V gene is TRBV5-5, the J gene TRBJ2-3, with D unresolved. Trimming removed 3 bases at V and 6 bases at J, with 5 bases between. This CDR3 has 11 residues. The V gene's germline CDR1 is SGHKS and CDR2 YYEKEE (reference sequence). In nucleotides, the CDR3 is TGTGCCAGCAGCTCGAGTGATACGCAGTATTTT. Encoded protein: CASSSSDTQYF.

Ten or more counts support this clonotype. The J gene is TRBJ2-3, the V gene TRBV4-2; 8 bases map to TRBD2. The CDR3 is 16 residues long. The V gene's germline CDR1 is LGHNA and CDR2 YNFKEQ. The junction had 6 bases not matched to a gene; V was cut back by 4 bases and J by 0 bases. CDR3 bases: TGTGCCAGCAGCCTTATTTTAGCGGGGAGCACAGATACGCAGTATTTT. This sequence encodes CASSLILAGSTDTQYF.

This clonotype was counted many times. Here the CDR3 reads CASSRTSGSGADTQYF. In DNA, the CDR3 is TGTGCCAGCAGCCGAACTAGCGGGAGTGGGGCAGATACGCAGTATTTT. The chain is built from TRBV7-2 and TRBJ2-3; 11 positions match TRBD2. J lost 4 bases, V lost 5 bases, and 8 bases had no gene match. This CDR3 region has 16 residues. In germline, CDR1 is SGHTA, CDR2 FQGNSA.

This clonotype was counted between two and nine times. The rearrangement joins TRBV11-2 to TRBJ2-5; 11 bases align to TRBD2. The CDR3 runs to 16 residues. The J segment lost 0 bases and the V segment lost 5 bases, leaving 5 bases of the junction unmatched. The germline V gene has CDR1 SGHAT and CDR2 FQNNGV. DNA for the CDR3: TGTGCCAGCAGCCAGACTAGCGGGACCGACCAAGAGACCCAGTACTTC. As protein: CASSQTSGTDQETQYF.

This clonotype was seen repeatedly, ten times or more. The V and J genes are TRBV5-1 and TRBJ2-1, with D perhaps TRBD1 (6 bases). The CDR3 covers 12 residues. Between the trimmed V and J ends, which lost 3 bases and 14 bases, there was a span of 15 bases. Germline V gene lookup returns CDR1 SGHRS and CDR2 YFSETQ. In DNA form, the CDR3 reads TGCGCCAGCAGCTGGTTCCAAGGGGGAGAGTTCTTC. Translation gives CASSWFQGGEFF.

This clonotype occurred many times. The rearrangement uses TRBV12-3 or TRBV12-4 and TRBJ2-2; possibly TRBD2 for D (6 bases). Trimming removed 5 bases at V and 2 bases at J, with 9 bases between. The CDR3 consists of 14 residues. The CDR3 sequence is CASSAGTNTGELFF. The CDR3 region has the DNA TGTGCCAGCAGTGCCGGGACTAACACCGGGGAGCTGTTTTTT.

The rearrangement uses TRBV28 and TRBJ2-1, with TRBD2 matching 10 bases. V lost 8 bases to trimming and J lost 0 bases; unmatched junction nucleotides: 4. The CDR3 has 15 amino acids. CDR1 and CDR2 from the germline V gene are MDHEN and SYDVKM. The CDR3 nucleotides are TGTGCCAGCCGGACTAGCGGATTCTCCTACAATGAGCAGTTCTTC. Translating gives CASRTSGFSYNEQFF.

In its sample, this clonotype was seen many times. CDR3 DNA sequence: TGTGCCAGCAGCTTAGCCCAGGGGCCCCACGAGCAGTACTTC. Protein: CASSLAQGPHEQYF. The chain links TRBV11-2 to TRBJ2-7; D is perhaps TRBD1 (6 bases). The germline V and J ends were trimmed by 1 base and 5 bases, with 12 bases remaining between them. The CDR3 length is 14 residues. The V gene's germline CDR1 is SGHAT and CDR2 FQNNGV.

CDR3 loop: CASSLGGANEKLFF. The CDR3 DNA sequence: TGTGCCAGCAGTTTAGGGGGGGCTAATGAAAAACTGTTTTTT. The chain is built from TRBV28 and TRBJ1-4; D is possibly TRBD1 (5 bases). V lost 2 bases, J lost 3 bases, and 7 bases lay in between. CDR3 size: 14 residues. Germline CDR1 is MDHEN and CDR2 is SYDVKM.

This clonotype was picked up many times. The V call is TRBV20-1, the J call TRBJ1-5; D might be TRBD1 (6 bases). Germline V gene data show CDR1 as DFQATT and CDR2 as SNEGSKA (reference sequence). Trimming cost V 0 bases and J 9 bases, with 15 bases left between them. There are 14 residues in the CDR3. The CDR3 DNA is TGCAGTGCTAGAGATAGGGGGACCCGGGGGCCCCAGCATTTT. Amino acids: CSARDRGTRGPQHF.

This clonotype showed up many times. This chain connects TRBV12-3 or TRBV12-4 to TRBJ2-2; no firm D call. CDR3 length: 12 residues. V lost 7 bases to trimming and J lost 6 bases, with 9 bases between them. The CDR3 is CASMFRAGELFF. The CDR3 DNA reads as TGTGCCAGCATGTTCCGGGCCGGGGAGCTGTTTTTT.